The source of this TCR beta chain is a study of T cell repertoires in cytomegalovirus infection. At the level of the study: It was the public TCR beta signatures that indicated both CMV infection and matching HLA type.

One entry per CDR3 protein, called by TCRdb with MiXCR from the reads. The sample holds fewer than 700,000 distinct CDR3 sequences, about 24% seen once. V lost 0 bases and J lost 0, with 8 bases in between. CDR3 length equals 15 residues. In germline, CDR1 is MNHNY, CDR2 SVGAGI (reference sequence). The V and J genes are TRBV6-6 and TRBJ1-2; weak D call: TRBD1 (6 bases). The sample was CD8+ T cells from PBMCs. The clonotype was recovered from a human donor in good health (CMV status not recorded). Some clones in this sample may be carry-over from other donors' samples. The CDR3 loop reads CASSYSDRANYGYTF. As DNA, the CDR3 is TGTGCCAGCAGTTACTCGGACAGAGCTAACTATGGCTACACCTTC.